This TCR beta chain was observed in a study of OX40 agonist ivuxolimab in advanced cancers. In the study overall: Three patients showed partial responses: one hepatocellular carcinoma and two cutaneous melanoma cases.

Measured with immunoSEQ multiplex PCR; TCRdb has only the in-frame clones, and not every one. The sample contains around 68,000 clones, around 90% of which appear only once. Study-wide results and caveats: On average, a greater number of expanded clones characterised CD8+ T cells relative to CD4+. The investigators did not determine what antigen specificity the expanded peripheral T cells had.

With respect to this clone: The antigen remains undetermined.

This CDR3 is built from 16 residues. In germline, CDR1 is MNHEY, CDR2 SMNVEV (reference sequence). Trimming stripped 3 bases from V and 0 bases from J, with 13 bases between. The specimen comprised CD4+ or CD8+ T cells sorted from blood, sampled in a trial of the OX40 agonist ivuxolimab. This receptor was identified in an adult with an advanced solid tumor such as melanoma, head and neck, liver or kidney cancer. This chain links TRBV27 with TRBJ2-3; either TRBD1 or TRBD2 may fit D (5 bases each). CDR3 region: CASSFFGTVSTDTQYF. CDR3 in DNA: TGTGCCAGCAGTTTTTTCGGGACGGTTAGCACAGATACGCAGTATTTT.